The rows below give T cell receptor beta chains drawn from one sample of a study of OX40 agonist ivuxolimab in advanced cancers. Repertoires were generated with immunoSEQ multiplex PCR, while TCRdb's copy carries only in-frame clones and drops some. Of tens of thousands of clones detected, around 90% appear once; the ten largest clones hold 0.5% to 0.55%. The source was CD4+ or CD8+ T cells sorted from blood, collected in a trial of the OX40 agonist ivuxolimab. The receptor set was obtained from an adult with an advanced solid tumor such as melanoma, head and neck, liver or kidney cancer. The CDR3 runs from the conserved cysteine through the conserved F or W. The order of the fields is J gene, D gene, V gene, clone size, CDR3 DNA, CDR3 protein. The D gene is left open where the match is weak. Some rows have no size entry. The others give once, few or many, or a class for an expanded clone.

TRBJ2-2	-	TRBV28	-	TGTGCCAGCAGTTTATTTGCCCCAACCGGGGAGCTGTTTTTT	CASSLFAPTGELFF
TRBJ2-7	-	TRBV28	once	TGTGCCAGCAGGGGGGGCATCGAGCAGTACTTC	CASRGGIEQYF
TRBJ1-2	-	TRBV28	-	TGTGCCAGCAGTGCCCCCGGATACGCTAACTATGGCTACACCTTC	CASSAPGYANYGYTF
TRBJ2-7	-	TRBV30	few	TGTGCCTGGAGCGCGCCCCGGGGAGGCGAGCAGTACTTC	CAWSAPRGGEQYF
TRBJ2-2	-	TRBV7-2	-	TGTGCCAGCAGCTTTTTGGGGGCTGGCGGGGAGCTGTTTTTT	CASSFLGAGGELFF
TRBJ2-7	TRBD2	TRBV7-2	few	TGTGCCAGCAGCTCGAGCGGGGGCCCCTACGAGCAGTACTTC	CASSSSGGPYEQYF
TRBJ2-5	TRBD2	TRBV5-1	-	TGCGCCAGCAGCCTCCCGGGACTAGCGGGAGCGGGAGAGACCCAGTACTTC	CASSLPGLAGAGETQYF
TRBJ2-1	-	TRBV9	-	TGTGCCAGCAGCGTTGGGGTGTCGGATGAGCAGTTCTTC	CASSVGVSDEQFF
TRBJ1-2	-	TRBV29-1	once	TGCAGCGTTGACGTCGGGTCTAACTATGGCTACACCTTC	CSVDVGSNYGYTF
TRBJ2-4	-	TRBV7-3	once	TGTGCCAGCAGCTTAACGGGGCCTTTACTTCAGGGGCCGAACATTCAGTACTTC	CASSLTGPLLQGPNIQYF
TRBJ2-7	-	TRBV28	once	TGTGCCAGCAGCCGGCCTCGGGGGAGCTCCTACGAGCAGTACTTC	CASSRPRGSSYEQYF
TRBJ2-2	TRBD2	TRBV11-3	-	TGTGCCAGCAGCTTCGATAGCGGGAGTGGTAGCACCGGGGAGCTGTTTTTT	CASSFDSGSGSTGELFF
TRBJ2-7	TRBD2	TRBV5-1	-	TGCGCCAGCAGCTTAGATGGGACTAGCGACTCCGAGCAGTACTTC	CASSLDGTSDSEQYF
TRBJ1-5	TRBD1	TRBV6-5	-	TGTGCCAGCAGGACCGGGACAGGGAGTCAGCCCCAGCATTTT	CASRTGTGSQPQHF
TRBJ2-5	-	TRBV7-3	-	TGTGCCAGCAGCTTAACCGGGGGCCGGGAGACCCAGTACTTC	CASSLTGGRETQYF
TRBJ2-5	-	TRBV5-6	-	TGTGCCAGCAGCCAAGCCACAGGAGGGGAGACCCAGTACTTC	CASSQATGGETQYF
TRBJ1-1	-	TRBV7-2	-	TGTGCCAGCAGCTTAGTTAAGGGTGACACTGAAGCTTTCTTT	CASSLVKGDTEAFF
TRBJ2-1	TRBD2	TRBV2	once	TGTGCCAGCAGCCAACTAGCGACCTTCGGCTACAATGAGCAGTTCTTC	CASSQLATFGYNEQFF
TRBJ2-5	-	TRBV21-1	-	TGTGCCTGCTGGGGGGTATGCACCCAAGAGACCCAGTACTTC	CACWGVCTQETQYF
TRBJ2-6	-	TRBV19	-	TGTGCCAGTAGTGTAACAGGAGGCTCTGGGGCCAACGTCCTGACTTTC	CASSVTGGSGANVLTF
TRBJ2-3	TRBD2	TRBV29-1	-	TGCAGCGTTGCTGGGACTAGCCGGGGGACAGATACGCAGTATTTT	CSVAGTSRGTDTQYF
TRBJ2-2	-	TRBV7-2	-	TGTGCCAGCAGCTTAGGTAGAGCGAGGGCAGGGCGCACCGGGGAGCTGTTTTTT	CASSLGRARAGRTGELFF
TRBJ2-7	-	TRBV7-2	-	TGTGCCAGCAGCTTAGATGGTCTCTCGTTCGGCGAGCAGTACTTC	CASSLDGLSFGEQYF
TRBJ2-5	-	TRBV5-1	-	TGCGCCAGCAGCTTGACTCTAGAGACCCAGTACTTC	CASSLTLETQYF
TRBJ2-3	TRBD2	TRBV5-4	once	TGTGCCAGCAGCTTGGGGCTAGCGGGATGGGAAAATACGCAGTATTTT	CASSLGLAGWENTQYF
TRBJ1-2	-	TRBV30	-	TGTGCCTGGAGTGTCCAGACCCTGGGGGGCTATGGCTACACCTTC	CAWSVQTLGGYGYTF
TRBJ2-5	TRBD2	TRBV7-3	-	TGTGCCAGCAGCTTCTTTAGCGGGAGAGGAGAGACCCAGTACTTC	CASSFFSGRGETQYF